This T cell receptor (beta chain) emerged from a study of blood T cell repertoires in COVID-19. Study overall: Samples came from the United States, Italy and Spain, spanning acute and convalescent COVID-19.

J lost 7 bases, V lost 2 bases, and 10 bases had no gene match. The germline V gene has CDR1 KGHDR and CDR2 SFDVKD. The CDR3 is 16 residues long. The count of this clone is one. As originally analysed: Cell counts per sample came from amplifying reference gene primers. Sequenced by immunoSEQ multiplex PCR; TCRdb stores in-frame clones only, minus some. V and J calls and clone size come straight from that table; D and trimming were deduced from the DNA. The sample yields hundreds of thousands of clones, about nine tenths seen once. The receptor was isolated from a man younger than 35 with active or convalescent COVID-19. V gene TRBV24-1 combines with J gene TRBJ2-1; TRBD2 agrees at 7 bases. Specimen: peripheral blood. Here the CDR3 reads CATSDSPGRVANEQFF. CDR3 sequence (DNA): TGTGCCACCAGTGATTCCCCGGGGAGGGTAGCTAATGAGCAGTTCTTC.